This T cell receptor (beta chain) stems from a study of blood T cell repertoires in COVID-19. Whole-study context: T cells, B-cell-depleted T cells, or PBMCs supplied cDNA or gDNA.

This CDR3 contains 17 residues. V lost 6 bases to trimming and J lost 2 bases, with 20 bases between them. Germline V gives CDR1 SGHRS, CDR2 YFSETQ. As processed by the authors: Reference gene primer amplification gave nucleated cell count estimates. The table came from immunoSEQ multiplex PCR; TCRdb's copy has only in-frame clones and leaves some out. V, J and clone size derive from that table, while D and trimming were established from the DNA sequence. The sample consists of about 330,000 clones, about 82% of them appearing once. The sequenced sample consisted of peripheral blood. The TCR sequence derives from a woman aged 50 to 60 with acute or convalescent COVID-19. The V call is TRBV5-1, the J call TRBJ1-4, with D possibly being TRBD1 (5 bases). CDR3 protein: CASKQGYQAGTNEKLFF. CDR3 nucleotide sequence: TGCGCCAGCAAGCAGGGATATCAAGCGGGGACTAATGAAAAACTGTTTTTT.